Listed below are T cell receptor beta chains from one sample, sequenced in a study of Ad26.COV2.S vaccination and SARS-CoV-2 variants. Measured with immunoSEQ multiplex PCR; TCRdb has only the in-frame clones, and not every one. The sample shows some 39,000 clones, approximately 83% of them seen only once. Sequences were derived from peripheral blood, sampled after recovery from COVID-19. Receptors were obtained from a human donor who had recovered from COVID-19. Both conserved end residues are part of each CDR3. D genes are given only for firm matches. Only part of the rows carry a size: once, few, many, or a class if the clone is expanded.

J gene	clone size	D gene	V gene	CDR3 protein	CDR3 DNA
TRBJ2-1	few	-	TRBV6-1	CASSENWVGTSLYNEQFF	TGTGCCAGCAGTGAAAATTGGGTGGGGACAAGCCTCTACAATGAGCAGTTCTTC
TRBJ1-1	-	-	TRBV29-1	CSVPNSWDTHEAFF	TGCAGCGTTCCCAACAGCTGGGACACCCACGAAGCTTTCTTT
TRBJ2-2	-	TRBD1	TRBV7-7	CASSPQGSTGELFF	TGTGCCAGCAGCCCACAGGGGAGCACCGGGGAGCTGTTTTTT
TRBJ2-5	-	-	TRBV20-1	CSAREQETQYF	TGCAGTGCTAGGGAACAAGAGACCCAGTACTTC
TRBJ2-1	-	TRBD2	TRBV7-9	CASSPGGGRNNEQFF	TGTGCCAGCAGCCCGGGCGGCGGGAGGAACAATGAGCAGTTCTTC
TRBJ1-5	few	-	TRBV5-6	CASSLGREGLAQHF	TGTGCCAGCAGCTTGGGGAGGGAGGGTTTGGCCCAGCATTTT
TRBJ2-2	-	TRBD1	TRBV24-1	CATSDRGDREYTGELFF	TGTGCCACCAGTGATCGCGGGGACAGGGAGTACACCGGGGAGCTGTTTTTT
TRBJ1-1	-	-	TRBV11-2	CASSLRRDQGAFF	TGTGCCAGCAGCTTAAGAAGGGATCAAGGAGCTTTCTTT
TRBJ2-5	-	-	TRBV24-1	CATSDRPQETQYF	TGTGCCACCAGTGATAGACCCCAAGAGACCCAGTACTTC
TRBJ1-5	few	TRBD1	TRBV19	CASSIRDRPQPQHF	TGTGCCAGTAGTATCCGGGACAGGCCTCAGCCCCAGCATTTT
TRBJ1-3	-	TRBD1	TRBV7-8	CASSYDRGRGNTIYF	TGTGCCAGCAGCTATGACAGGGGCAGAGGAAACACCATATATTTT
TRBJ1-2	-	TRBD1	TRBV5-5	CASTSGGAYGYTF	TGTGCCAGCACCTCAGGGGGCGCTTATGGCTACACCTTC
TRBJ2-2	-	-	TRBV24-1	CATSDPLPGELFF	TGTGCCACCAGTGATCCCTTACCCGGGGAGCTGTTTTTT
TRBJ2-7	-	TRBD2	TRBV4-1	CASSPTSGNDHEQYF	TGCGCCAGCAGCCCCACTAGCGGGAACGATCACGAGCAGTACTTC
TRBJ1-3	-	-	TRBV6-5	CASSRQAFSGNTIYF	TGTGCCAGCAGTCGTCAGGCCTTCTCTGGAAACACCATATATTTT
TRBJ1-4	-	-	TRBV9	CASSPRGSVATNEKLFF	TGTGCCAGCAGCCCACGAGGGAGCGTGGCAACTAATGAAAAACTGTTTTTT
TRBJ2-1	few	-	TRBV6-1	CASSELAGLQDGNEQFF	TGTGCCAGCAGTGAACTGGCGGGCCTACAAGATGGGAATGAGCAGTTCTTC
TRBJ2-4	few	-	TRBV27	CASRLSVGKNIQYF	TGTGCCAGCAGACTTTCGGTTGGGAAAAACATTCAGTACTTC
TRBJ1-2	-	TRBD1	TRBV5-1	CASSSLFLQGGYTF	TGCGCCAGCAGCTCGTTATTCTTACAGGGGGGCTACACCTTC
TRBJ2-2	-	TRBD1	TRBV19	CASRRDRGIGELFF	TGTGCCAGTAGGAGGGACAGGGGGATCGGGGAGCTGTTTTTT
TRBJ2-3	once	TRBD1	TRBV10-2	CASLGGQGFTDTQYF	TGCGCCAGTTTGGGAGGACAGGGGTTCACAGATACGCAGTATTTT
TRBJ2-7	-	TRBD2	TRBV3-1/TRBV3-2	CASSQGTSGTSGPEQYF	TGTGCCAGCAGCCAAGGAACCTCCGGGACTAGCGGGCCCGAGCAGTACTTC